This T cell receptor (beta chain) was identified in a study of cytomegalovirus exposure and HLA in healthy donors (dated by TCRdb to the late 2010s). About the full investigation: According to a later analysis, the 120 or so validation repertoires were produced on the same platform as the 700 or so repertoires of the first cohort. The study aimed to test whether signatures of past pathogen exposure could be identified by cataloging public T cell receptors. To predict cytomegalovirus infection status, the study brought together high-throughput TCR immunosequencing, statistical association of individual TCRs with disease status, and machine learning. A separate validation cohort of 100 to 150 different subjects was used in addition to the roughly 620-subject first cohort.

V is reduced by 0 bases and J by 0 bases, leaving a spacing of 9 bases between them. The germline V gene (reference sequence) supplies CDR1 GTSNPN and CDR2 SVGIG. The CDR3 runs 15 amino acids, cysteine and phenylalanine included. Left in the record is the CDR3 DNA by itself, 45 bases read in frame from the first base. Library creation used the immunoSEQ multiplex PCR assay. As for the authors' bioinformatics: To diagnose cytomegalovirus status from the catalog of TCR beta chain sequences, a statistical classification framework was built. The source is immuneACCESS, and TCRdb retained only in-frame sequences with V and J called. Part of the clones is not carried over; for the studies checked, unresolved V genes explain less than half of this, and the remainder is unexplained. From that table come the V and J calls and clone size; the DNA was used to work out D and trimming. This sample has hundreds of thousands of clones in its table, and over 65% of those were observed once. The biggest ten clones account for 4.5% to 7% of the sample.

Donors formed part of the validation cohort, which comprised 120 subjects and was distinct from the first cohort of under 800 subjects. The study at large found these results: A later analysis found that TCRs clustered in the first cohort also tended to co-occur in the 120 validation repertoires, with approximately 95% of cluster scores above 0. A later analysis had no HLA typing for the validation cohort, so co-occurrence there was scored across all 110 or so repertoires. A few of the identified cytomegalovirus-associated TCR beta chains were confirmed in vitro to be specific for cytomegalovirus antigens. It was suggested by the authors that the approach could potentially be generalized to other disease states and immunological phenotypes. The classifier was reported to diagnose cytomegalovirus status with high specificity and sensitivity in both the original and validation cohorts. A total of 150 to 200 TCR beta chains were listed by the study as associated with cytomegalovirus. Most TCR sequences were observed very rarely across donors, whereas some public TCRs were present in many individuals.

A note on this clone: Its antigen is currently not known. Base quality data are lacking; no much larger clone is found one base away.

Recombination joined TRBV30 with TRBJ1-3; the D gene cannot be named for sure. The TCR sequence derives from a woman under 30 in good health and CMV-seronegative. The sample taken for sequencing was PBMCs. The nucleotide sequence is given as TGTGCCTGGAGTGTAGGGCTTCGCTCTGGAAACACCATATATTTT. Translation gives CAWSVGLRSGNTIYF.